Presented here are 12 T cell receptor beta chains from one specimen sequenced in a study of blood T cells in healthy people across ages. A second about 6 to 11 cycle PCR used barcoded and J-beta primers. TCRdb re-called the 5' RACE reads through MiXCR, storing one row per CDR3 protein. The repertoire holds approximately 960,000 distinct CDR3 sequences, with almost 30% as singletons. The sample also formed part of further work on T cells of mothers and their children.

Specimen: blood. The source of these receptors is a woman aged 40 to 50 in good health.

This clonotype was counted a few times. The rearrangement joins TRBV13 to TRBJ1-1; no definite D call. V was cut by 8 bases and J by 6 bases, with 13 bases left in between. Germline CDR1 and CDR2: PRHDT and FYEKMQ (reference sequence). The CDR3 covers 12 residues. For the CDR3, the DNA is TGTGCCAGCGCCTTGAGAGGTGCTGAAGCTTTCTTT. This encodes CASALRGAEAFF. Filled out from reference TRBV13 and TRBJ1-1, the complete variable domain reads AAGVIQSPRHLIKEKRETATLKCYPIPRHDTVYWYQQGPGQDPQFLISFYEKMQSDKGSIPDRFSAQQFSDYHSELNMSSLELGDSALYFCASALRGAEAFFGQGTRLTVV.

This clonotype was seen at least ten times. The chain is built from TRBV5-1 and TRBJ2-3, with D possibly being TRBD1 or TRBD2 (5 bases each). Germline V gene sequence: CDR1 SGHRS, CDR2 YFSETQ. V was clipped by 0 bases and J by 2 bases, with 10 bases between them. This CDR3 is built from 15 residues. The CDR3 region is CASSLGPGTTDTQYF. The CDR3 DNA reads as TGCGCCAGCAGCTTGGGCCCGGGGACCACAGATACGCAGTATTTT.

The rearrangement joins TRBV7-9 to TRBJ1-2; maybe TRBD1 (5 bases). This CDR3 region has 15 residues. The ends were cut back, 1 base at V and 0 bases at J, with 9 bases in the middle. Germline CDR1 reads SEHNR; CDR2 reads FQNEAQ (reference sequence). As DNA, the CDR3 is TGTGCCAGCAGCTTAGTAGAGACAGCTAACTATGGCTACACCTTC. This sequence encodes CASSLVETANYGYTF.

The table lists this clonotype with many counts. In DNA form, the CDR3 reads TGTGCCAGCAGTCCTTACGGGGCCGGCTCCTACGAGCAGTACTTC. Protein: CASSPYGAGSYEQYF. The chain combines TRBV12-3 or TRBV12-4 with TRBJ2-7; tentatively, D is TRBD1 or TRBD2 (5 bases each). CDR3 length: 15 residues. V dropped 5 bases and J dropped 0 bases, with 14 bases sitting between them.

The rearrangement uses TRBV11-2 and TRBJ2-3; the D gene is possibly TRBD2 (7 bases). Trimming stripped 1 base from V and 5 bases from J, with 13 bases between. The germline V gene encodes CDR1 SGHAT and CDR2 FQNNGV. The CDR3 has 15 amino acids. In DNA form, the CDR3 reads TGTGCCAGCAGCTTAGGACGGGGGGCGGTAGATACGCAGTATTTT. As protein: CASSLGRGAVDTQYF.

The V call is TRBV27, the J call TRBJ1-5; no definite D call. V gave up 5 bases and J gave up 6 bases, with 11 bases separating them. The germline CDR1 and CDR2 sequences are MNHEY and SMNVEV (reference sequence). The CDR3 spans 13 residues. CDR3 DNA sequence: TGTGCCAGCAGTGGAGCGGGTGGTCAGCCCCAGCATTTT. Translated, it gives CASSGAGGQPQHF.

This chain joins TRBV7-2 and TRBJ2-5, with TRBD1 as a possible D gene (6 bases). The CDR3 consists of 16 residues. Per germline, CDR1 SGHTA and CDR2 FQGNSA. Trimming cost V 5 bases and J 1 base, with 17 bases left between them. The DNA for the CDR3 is TGTGCCAGCAGCCGGGGACACCGACGACCCCAAGAGACCCAGTACTTC. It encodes CASSRGHRRPQETQYF.

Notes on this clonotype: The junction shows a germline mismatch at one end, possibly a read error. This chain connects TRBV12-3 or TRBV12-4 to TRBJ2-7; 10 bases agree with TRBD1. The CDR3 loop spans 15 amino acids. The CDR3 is CASSLSWTGGYEQCF. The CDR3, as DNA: TGTGCCAGCAGTCTGTCTTGGACAGGGGGGTACGAGCAGTGCTTC.

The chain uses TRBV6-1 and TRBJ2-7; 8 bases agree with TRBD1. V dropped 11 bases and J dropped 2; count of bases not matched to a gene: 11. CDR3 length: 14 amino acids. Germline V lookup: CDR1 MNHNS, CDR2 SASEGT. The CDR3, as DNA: TGTGCCCGCCTCGACAGGGGTATCACCTACGAGCAGTACTTC. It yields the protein CARLDRGITYEQYF.

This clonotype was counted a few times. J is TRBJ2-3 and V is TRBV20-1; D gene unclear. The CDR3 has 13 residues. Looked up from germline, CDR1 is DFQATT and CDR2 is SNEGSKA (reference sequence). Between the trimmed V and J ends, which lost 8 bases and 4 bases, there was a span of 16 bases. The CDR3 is CSIKRRQADTQYF. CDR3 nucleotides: TGCAGTATAAAGCGCCGCCAGGCAGATACGCAGTATTTT.

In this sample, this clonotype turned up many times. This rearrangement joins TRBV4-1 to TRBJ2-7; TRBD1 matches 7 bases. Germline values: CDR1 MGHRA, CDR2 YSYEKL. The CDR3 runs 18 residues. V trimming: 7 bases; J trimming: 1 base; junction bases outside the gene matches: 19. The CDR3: CASTLGSPTGFRSYEQYF. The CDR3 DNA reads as TGCGCCAGCACCCTCGGGTCCCCGACAGGGTTTCGATCCTACGAGCAGTACTTC.

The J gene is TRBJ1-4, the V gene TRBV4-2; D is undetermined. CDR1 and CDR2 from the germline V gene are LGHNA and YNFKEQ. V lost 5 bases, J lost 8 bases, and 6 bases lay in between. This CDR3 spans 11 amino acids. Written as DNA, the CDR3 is TGTGCCAGCAGCGCCAGGGAAAAACTGTTTTTT. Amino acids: CASSAREKLFF.